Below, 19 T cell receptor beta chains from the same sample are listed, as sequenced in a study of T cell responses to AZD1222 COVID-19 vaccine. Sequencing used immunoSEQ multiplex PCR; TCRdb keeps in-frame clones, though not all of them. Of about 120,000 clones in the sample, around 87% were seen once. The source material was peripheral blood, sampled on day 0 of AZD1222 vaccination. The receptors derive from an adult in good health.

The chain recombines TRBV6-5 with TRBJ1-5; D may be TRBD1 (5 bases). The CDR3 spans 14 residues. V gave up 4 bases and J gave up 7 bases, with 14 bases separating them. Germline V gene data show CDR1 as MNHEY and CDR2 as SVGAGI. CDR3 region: CASSFRGTHQPQHF. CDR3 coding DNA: TGTGCCAGCAGTTTTCGTGGGACCCACCAGCCCCAGCATTTT.

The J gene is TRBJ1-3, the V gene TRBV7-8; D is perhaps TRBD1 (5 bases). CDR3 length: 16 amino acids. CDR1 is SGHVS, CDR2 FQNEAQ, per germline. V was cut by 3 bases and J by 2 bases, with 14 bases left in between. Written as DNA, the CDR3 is TGTGCCAGCAGCTTGGGCCTCCGGGGCGCTGGAAACACCATATATTTT. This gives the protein CASSLGLRGAGNTIYF. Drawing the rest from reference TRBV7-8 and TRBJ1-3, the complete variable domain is GAGVSQSPRYKVAKRGQDVALRCDPISGHVSLFWYQQALGQGPEFLTYFQNEAQLDKSGLPSDRFFAERPEGSVSTLKIQRTQQEDSAVYLCASSLGLRGAGNTIYFGEGSWLTVV.

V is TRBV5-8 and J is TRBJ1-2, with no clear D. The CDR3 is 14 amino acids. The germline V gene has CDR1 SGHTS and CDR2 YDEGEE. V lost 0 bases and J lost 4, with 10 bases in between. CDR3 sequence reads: CASSLVGMVYGYTF. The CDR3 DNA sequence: TGTGCCAGCAGCTTGGTAGGAATGGTCTATGGCTACACCTTC. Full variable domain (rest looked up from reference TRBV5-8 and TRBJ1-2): EAGVTQSPTHLIKTRGQQATLRCSPISGHTSVYWYQQALGLGLQFLLWYDEGEERNRGNFPPRFSGRQFPNYSSELNVNALELEDSALYLCASSLVGMVYGYTFGSGTRLTVV.

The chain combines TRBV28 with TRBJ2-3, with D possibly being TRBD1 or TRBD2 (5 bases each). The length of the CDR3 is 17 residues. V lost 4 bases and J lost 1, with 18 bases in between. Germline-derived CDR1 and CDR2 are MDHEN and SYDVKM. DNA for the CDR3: TGTGCCAGCAGTTCCTACCCGGGACGGGTGGGCACAGATACGCAGTATTTT. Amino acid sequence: CASSSYPGRVGTDTQYF.

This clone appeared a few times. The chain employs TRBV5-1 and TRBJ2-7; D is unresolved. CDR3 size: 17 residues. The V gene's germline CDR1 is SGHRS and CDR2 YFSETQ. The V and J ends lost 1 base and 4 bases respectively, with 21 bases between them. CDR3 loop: CASSLPSSGSWAYEQYF. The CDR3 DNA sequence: TGCGCCAGCAGCTTGCCAAGCTCCGGGTCTTGGGCGTACGAGCAGTACTTC.

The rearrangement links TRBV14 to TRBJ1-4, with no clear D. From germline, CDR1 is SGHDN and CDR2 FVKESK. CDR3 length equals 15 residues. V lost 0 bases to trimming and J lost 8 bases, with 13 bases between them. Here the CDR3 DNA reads TGTGCCAGCAGCCAAGATCTTCTAAGCGGGGAAAAACTGTTTTTT. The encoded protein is CASSQDLLSGEKLFF.

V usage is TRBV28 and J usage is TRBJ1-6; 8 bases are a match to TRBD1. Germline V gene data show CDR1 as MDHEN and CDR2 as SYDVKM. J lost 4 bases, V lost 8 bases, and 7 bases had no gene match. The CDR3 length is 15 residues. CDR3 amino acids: CASLDRGGYNSPLHF. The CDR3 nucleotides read TGTGCCAGCCTAGACAGGGGAGGGTATAATTCACCCCTCCACTTT.

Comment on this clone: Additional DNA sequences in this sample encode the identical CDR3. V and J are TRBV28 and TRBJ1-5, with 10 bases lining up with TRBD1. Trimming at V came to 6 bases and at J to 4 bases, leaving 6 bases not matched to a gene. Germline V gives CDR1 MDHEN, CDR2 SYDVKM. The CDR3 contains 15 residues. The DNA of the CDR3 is TGTGCCAGCAGCCCCCCGGGACAGGGGAATCAGCCCCAGCATTTT. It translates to CASSPPGQGNQPQHF. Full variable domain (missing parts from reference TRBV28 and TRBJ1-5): DVKVTQSSRYLVKRTGEKVFLECVQDMDHENMFWYRQDPGLGLRLIYFSYDVKMKEKGDIPEGYSVSREKKERFSLILESASTNQTSMYLCASSPPGQGNQPQHFGDGTRLSIL.

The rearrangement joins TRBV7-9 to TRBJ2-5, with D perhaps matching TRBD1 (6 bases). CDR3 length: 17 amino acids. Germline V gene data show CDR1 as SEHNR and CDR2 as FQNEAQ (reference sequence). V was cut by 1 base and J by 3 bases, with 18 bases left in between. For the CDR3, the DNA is TGTGCCAGCAGCTTAGGACTGGGTGACAGGACCAAAGAGACCCAGTACTTC. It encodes CASSLGLGDRTKETQYF.

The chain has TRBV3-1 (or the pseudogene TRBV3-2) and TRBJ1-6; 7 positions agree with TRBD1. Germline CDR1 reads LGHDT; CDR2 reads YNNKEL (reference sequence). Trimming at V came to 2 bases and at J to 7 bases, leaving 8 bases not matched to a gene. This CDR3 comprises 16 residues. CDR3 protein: CASSQMSGQQNSPLHF. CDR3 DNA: TGTGCCAGCAGCCAAATGTCGGGACAGCAAAATTCACCCCTCCACTTT.

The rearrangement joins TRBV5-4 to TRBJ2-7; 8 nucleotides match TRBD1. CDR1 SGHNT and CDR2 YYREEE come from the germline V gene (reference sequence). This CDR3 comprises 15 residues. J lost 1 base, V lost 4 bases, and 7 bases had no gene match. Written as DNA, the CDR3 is TGTGCCAGCAGCCCCGGACAGGGCAAATCCTACGAGCAGTACTTC. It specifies CASSPGQGKSYEQYF.

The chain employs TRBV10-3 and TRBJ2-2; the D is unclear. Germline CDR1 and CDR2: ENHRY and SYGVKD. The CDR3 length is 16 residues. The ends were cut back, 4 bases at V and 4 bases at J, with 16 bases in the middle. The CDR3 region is CAISGRRDGTTGELFF. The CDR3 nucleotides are TGTGCCATCAGTGGCCGCCGTGACGGAACCACCGGGGAGCTGTTTTTT.

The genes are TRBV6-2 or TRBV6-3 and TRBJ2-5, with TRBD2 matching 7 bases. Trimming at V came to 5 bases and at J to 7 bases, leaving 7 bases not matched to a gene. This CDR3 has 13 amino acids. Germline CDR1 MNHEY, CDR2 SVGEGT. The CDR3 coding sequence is TGTGCCAGCAGTCCCGGGACTACTGGGACCCAGTACTTC. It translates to CASSPGTTGTQYF.

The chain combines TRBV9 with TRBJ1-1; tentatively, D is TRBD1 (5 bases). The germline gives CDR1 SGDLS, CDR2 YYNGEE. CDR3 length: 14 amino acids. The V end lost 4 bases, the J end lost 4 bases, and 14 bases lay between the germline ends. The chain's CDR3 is CASSPQPGGTEAFF. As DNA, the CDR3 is TGTGCCAGCAGCCCGCAGCCCGGGGGCACTGAAGCTTTCTTT. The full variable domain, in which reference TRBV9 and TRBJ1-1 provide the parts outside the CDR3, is DSGVTQTPKHLITATGQRVTLRCSPRSGDLSVYWYQQSLDQGLQFLIQYYNGEERAKGNILERFSAQQFPDLHSELNLSSLELGDSALYFCASSPQPGGTEAFFGQGTRLTVV.

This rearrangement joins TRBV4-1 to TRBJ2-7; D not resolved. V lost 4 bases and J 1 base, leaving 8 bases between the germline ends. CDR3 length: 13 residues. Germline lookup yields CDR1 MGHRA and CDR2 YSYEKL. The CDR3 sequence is CASSRRISYEQYF. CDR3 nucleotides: TGCGCCAGCAGCCGCCGGATTTCCTACGAGCAGTACTTC.

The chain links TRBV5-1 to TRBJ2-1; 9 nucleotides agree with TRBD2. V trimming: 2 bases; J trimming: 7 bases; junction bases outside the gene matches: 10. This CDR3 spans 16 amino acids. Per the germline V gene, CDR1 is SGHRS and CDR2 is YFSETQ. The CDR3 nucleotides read TGCGCCAGCAGCTTCGCCGCCGGGACTAGCTTGAATGAGCAGTTCTTC. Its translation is CASSFAAGTSLNEQFF.

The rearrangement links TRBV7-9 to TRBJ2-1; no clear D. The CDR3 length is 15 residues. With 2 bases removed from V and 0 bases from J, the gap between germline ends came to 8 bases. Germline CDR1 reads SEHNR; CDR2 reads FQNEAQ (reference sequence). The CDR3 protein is CASSLSQSSYNEQFF. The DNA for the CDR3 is TGTGCCAGCAGCTTATCCCAGAGCTCCTACAATGAGCAGTTCTTC.

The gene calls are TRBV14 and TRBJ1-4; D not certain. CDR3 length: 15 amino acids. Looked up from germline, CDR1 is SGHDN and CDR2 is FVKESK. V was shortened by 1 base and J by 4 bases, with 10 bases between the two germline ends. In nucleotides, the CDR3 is TGTGCCAGCAGCCAAGCGGGTAGTTTTAATGAAAAACTGTTTTTT. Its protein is CASSQAGSFNEKLFF.

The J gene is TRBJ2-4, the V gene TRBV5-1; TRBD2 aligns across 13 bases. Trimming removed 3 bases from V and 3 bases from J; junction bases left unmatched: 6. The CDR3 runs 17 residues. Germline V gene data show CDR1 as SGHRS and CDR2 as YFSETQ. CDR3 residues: CASSSGLAGEFKNIQYF. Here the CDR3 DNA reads TGCGCCAGCAGCTCTGGACTAGCGGGGGAGTTCAAAAACATTCAGTACTTC.